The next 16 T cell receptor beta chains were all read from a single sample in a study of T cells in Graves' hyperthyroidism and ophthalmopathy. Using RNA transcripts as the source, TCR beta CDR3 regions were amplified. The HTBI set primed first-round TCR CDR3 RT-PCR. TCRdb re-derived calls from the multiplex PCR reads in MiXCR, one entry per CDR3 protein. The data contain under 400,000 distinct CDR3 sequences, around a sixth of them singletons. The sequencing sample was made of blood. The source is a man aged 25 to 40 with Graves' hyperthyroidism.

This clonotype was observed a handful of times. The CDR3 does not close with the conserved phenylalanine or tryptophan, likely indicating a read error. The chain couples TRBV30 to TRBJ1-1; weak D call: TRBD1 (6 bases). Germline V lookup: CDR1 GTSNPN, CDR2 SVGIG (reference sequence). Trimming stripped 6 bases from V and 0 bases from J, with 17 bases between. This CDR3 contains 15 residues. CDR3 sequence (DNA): TGTGCCTGCCTAGGGGGGGCGAACTTGAACACTGAAGCTTTCCTT. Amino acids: CACLGGANLNTEAFL.

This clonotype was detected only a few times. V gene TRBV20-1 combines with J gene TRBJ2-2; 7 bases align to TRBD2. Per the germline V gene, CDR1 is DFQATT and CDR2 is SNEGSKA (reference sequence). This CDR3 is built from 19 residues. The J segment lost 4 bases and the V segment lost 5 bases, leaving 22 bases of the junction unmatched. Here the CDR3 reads CSAPRGRGGPVLSTGELFF. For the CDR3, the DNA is TGCAGTGCTCCGAGGGGCCGGGGAGGGCCAGTTTTAAGCACCGGGGAGCTGTTTTTT.

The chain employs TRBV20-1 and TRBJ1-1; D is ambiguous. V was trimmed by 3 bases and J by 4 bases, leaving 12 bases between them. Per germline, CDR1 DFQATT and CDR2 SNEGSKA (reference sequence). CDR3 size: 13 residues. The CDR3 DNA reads TGCAGTGCTAGTGTGCTTACCTTCACTGAAGCTTTCTTT. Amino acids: CSASVLTFTEAFF.

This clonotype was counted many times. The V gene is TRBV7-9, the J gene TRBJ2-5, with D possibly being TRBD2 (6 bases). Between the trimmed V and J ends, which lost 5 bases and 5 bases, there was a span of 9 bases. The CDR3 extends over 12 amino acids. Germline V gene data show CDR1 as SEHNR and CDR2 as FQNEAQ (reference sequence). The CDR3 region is CASSRGSETQYF. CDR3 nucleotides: TGTGCCAGCAGCCGGGGGAGTGAGACCCAGTACTTC.

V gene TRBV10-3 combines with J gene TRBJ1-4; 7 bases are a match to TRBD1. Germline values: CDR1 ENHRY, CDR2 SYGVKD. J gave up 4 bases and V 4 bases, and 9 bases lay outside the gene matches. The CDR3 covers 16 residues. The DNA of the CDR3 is TGTGCCATCAGTGCCCACAGGGGACGGGGTAATGAAAAACTGTTTTTT. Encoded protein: CAISAHRGRGNEKLFF.

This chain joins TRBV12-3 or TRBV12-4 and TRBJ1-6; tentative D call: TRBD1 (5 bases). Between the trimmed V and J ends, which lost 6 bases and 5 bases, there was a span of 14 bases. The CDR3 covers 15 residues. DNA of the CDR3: TGTGCCAGCAGAATATGGGACGGTGATAATTCACCCCTCCACTTT. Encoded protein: CASRIWDGDNSPLHF.

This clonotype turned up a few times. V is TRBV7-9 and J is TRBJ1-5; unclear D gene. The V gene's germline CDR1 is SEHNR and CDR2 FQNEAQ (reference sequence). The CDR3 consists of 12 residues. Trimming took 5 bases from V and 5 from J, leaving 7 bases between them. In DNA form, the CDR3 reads TGTGCCAGCAGCGGATTGGATCAGCCCCAGCATTTT. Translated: CASSGLDQPQHF.

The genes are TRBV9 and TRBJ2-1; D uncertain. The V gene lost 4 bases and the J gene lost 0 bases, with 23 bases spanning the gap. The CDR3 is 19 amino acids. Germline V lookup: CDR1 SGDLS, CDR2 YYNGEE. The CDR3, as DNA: TGTGCCAGCAGCCCCAAGTGGACGGGTACTTTAAGCTCCTACAATGAGCAGTTCTTC. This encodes CASSPKWTGTLSSYNEQFF.

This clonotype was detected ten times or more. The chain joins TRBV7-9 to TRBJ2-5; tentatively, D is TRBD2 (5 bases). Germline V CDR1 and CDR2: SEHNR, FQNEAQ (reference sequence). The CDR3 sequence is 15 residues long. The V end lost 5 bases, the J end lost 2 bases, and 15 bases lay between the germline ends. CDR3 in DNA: TGTGCCAGCAGCCTTGGGTCGGGGAGACAAGAGACCCAGTACTTC. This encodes CASSLGSGRQETQYF.

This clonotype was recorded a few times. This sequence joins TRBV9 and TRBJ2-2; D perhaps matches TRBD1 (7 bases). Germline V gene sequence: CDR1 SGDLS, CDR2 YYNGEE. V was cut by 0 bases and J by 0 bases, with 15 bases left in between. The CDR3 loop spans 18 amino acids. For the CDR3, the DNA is TGTGCCAGCAGCGTAGACTCAGGGGGGATCACGAACACCGGGGAGCTGTTTTTT. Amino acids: CASSVDSGGITNTGELFF.

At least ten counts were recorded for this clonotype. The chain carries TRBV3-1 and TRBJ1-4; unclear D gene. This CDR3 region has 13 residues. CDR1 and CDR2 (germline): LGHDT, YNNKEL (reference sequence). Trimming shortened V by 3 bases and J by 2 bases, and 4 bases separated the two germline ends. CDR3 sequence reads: CASSHVTNEKLFF. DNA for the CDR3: TGTGCCAGCAGCCACGTGACTAATGAAAAACTGTTTTTT.

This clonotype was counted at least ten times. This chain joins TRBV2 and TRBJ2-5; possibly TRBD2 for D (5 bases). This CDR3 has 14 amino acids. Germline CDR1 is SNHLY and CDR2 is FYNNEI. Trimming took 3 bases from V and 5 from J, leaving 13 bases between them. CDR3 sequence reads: CASSDPRVRETQYF. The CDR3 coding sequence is TGTGCCAGCAGTGATCCGCGGGTCCGGGAGACCCAGTACTTC.

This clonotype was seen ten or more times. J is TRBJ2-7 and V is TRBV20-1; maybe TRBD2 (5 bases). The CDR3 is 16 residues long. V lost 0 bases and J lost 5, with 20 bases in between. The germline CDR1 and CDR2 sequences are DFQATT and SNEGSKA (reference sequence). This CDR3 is CSARDTGKRGMNEQYF. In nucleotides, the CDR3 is TGCAGTGCTAGAGATACCGGGAAACGGGGAATGAACGAGCAGTACTTC.

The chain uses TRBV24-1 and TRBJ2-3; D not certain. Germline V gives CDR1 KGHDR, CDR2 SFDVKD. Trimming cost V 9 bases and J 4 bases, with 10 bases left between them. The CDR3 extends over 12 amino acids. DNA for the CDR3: TGTGCCACCGGTAATGAGGCAGATACGCAGTATTTT. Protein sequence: CATGNEADTQYF.

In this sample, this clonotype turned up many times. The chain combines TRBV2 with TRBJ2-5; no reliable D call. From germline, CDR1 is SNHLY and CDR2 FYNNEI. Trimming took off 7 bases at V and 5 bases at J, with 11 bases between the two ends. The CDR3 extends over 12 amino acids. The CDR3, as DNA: TGTGCCAGCAACAAGATCGGGGAGACCCAGTACTTC. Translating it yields CASNKIGETQYF. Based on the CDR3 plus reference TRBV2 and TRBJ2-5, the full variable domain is EPEVTQTPSHQVTQMGQEVILRCVPISNHLYFYWYRQILGQKVEFLVSFYNNEISEKSEIFDDQFSVERPDGSNFTLKIRSTKLEDSAMYFCASNKIGETQYFGPGTRLLVL.

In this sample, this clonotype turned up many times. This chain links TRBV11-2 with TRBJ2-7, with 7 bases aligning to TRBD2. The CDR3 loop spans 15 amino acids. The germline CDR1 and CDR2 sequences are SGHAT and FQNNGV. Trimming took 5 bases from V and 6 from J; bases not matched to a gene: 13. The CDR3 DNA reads TGTGCCAGCAGCGCTCAAGCGGGACCTTCTGGCGAGCAGTACTTC. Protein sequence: CASSAQAGPSGEQYF.